The clone carrying this TCR beta chain has only a few counts. Localized lung adenocarcinoma, a non-small cell lung cancer, affected the donors. These data belong to a study of CD4 and CD8 cells across lung adenocarcinoma regions. TCRdb re-analysed the PCR reads in MiXCR, keeping a single row per CDR3 protein. This sample has fewer than 20,000 distinct CDR3 sequences, with about half found just once. The receptor comes from a female donor with lung adenocarcinoma. The CD4 and CD8 labels of this study may be unreliable. The sample comprised CD8+ T cells from the center of a lung tumor.

CDR3 DNA: TGTGCCAGCAGTTATTTAGTGAGGAACACTGAAGCTTTCTTT. Protein product: CASSYLVRNTEAFF. The rearrangement uses TRBV6-5 and TRBJ1-1; no definite D call. Trimming cost V 3 bases and J 1 base, with 9 bases left between them. The CDR3 extends over 14 amino acids. Germline CDR1 MNHEY, CDR2 SVGAGI.